These 9 T cell receptor beta chains came from one sample sequenced in a study of shared clonotypes between healthy human individuals. The data were produced by immunoSEQ multiplex PCR, yet TCRdb's version contains in-frame clones alone and is incomplete. The profile shows around 500,000 clones, more than 75% of them singletons. Source material: PBMCs. The receptors were sampled from a woman aged 35 to 49 in good health. Some clones in this sample may be carry-over from other donors' samples.

This clone was recorded once. CDR3 sequence (DNA): TGTGCCAGCAGTCCCCTCGGCAGGGTCAGCTCCTACGAGCAGTACTTC. Residues: CASSPLGRVSSYEQYF. The chain recombines TRBV27 with TRBJ2-7; the D gene is possibly TRBD1 (5 bases). The ends were cut back, 5 bases at V and 0 bases at J, with 17 bases in the middle. Germline-derived CDR1 and CDR2 are MNHEY and SMNVEV (reference sequence). The CDR3 runs to 16 residues.

V is TRBV11-3 and J is TRBJ1-1; TRBD1 might be the D (6 bases). The CDR3 runs 13 residues. V lost 5 bases to trimming and J lost 2 bases, with 9 bases between them. Germline V lookup: CDR1 SGHNT, CDR2 YENEEA. This chain's CDR3 is CASSPGTNTEAFF. The CDR3 nucleotides are TGTGCCAGCAGCCCAGGGACAAACACTGAAGCTTTCTTT.

About this clone: Other nucleotide sequences in the sample specify the same CDR3. The rearrangement joins TRBV18 to TRBJ2-7; 14 bases match TRBD2. Germline assignment: CDR1 KGHSH and CDR2 LQKENI. The length of the CDR3 is 16 residues. V lost 3 bases and J lost 2; bases outside the gene matches: 3. CDR3 nucleotide sequence: TGTGCCAGCTCACCCCCGGGACTAGCGGGGGCCTACGAGCAGTACTTC. Amino acids: CASSPPGLAGAYEQYF. Full variable domain (remainder filled in from reference TRBV18 and TRBJ2-7): NAGVMQNPRHLVRRRGQEARLRCSPMKGHSHVYWYRQLPEEGLKFMVYLQKENIIDESGMPKERFSAEFPKEGPSILRIQQVVRGDSAAYFCASSPPGLAGAYEQYFGPGTRLTVT.

In this sample, this clone turned up a few times. V usage is TRBV7-6 and J usage is TRBJ1-1, with TRBD1 matching over 11 bases. Per germline, CDR1 SGHVS and CDR2 FNYEAQ. V was pared by 0 bases and J by 7 bases, with 4 bases of the junction left unmatched. The CDR3 runs 15 residues. CDR3 coding DNA: TGTGCCAGCAGCTTAGCGCCCGGGACAGGGGGTGAAGCTTTCTTT. Protein sequence: CASSLAPGTGGEAFF.

V is TRBV15 and J is TRBJ2-3, with 11 bases that match TRBD2. Germline values: CDR1 LNHNV, CDR2 YYDKDF (reference sequence). This CDR3 spans 14 amino acids. Trimming cost V 6 bases and J 2 bases; bases outside gene matches: 1. DNA for the CDR3: TGTGCCACCAGGACTAGCGGGATCACAGATACGCAGTATTTT. Translated: CATRTSGITDTQYF.

The V and J genes are TRBV4-1 and TRBJ2-1; D might be TRBD2 (5 bases). The CDR3 spans 17 residues. The germline gives CDR1 MGHRA, CDR2 YSYEKL. V shed 3 bases and J shed 3 bases, with 18 bases lying between them. CDR3 in amino acids: CASSQASTGSGYNEQFF. The CDR3 nucleotides read TGCGCCAGCAGCCAGGCCTCCACGGGGTCAGGCTACAATGAGCAGTTCTTC.

The chain uses TRBV11-3 and TRBJ2-1, with 9 bases matching TRBD1. The CDR3 is 15 amino acids. Germline CDR1 and CDR2: SGHNT and YENEEA. V lost 4 bases and J lost 6; bases outside the gene matches: 7. CDR3 amino acids: CASSYSGTGSNEQFF. The DNA of the CDR3 is TGTGCCAGCAGCTACTCCGGGACAGGGTCCAATGAGCAGTTCTTC.

This rearrangement joins TRBV4-1 to TRBJ2-5; 9 bases map to TRBD2. CDR3 length equals 15 residues. The trim removed 6 bases at V and 5 bases at J, leaving 10 bases unmatched. Germline values: CDR1 MGHRA, CDR2 YSYEKL. CDR3 region: CASRSTSGPGETQYF. The DNA for the CDR3 is TGCGCCAGCAGGTCGACTAGCGGCCCGGGGGAGACCCAGTACTTC.

The chain recombines TRBV4-1 with TRBJ2-2; D is unclear. V lost 3 bases and J lost 4, with 12 bases in between. CDR1 is MGHRA and CDR2 is YSYEKL in the germline V gene. This CDR3 is 15 amino acids long. CDR3 DNA: TGCGCCAGCAGCCAGGGAAGGGCTGTCACCGGGGAGCTGTTTTTT. It yields the protein CASSQGRAVTGELFF.